The 17 T cell receptor beta chains below come from one sample, sequenced in a study of shared clonotypes between healthy human individuals. Method: immunoSEQ multiplex PCR; TCRdb's copy keeps in-frame clones and lacks some. The table includes about 460,000 clones, roughly three quarters detected once. Sequencing was performed on PBMCs. These receptors all come from a woman aged 35 to 49 in good health. Some clones in this sample may be carry-over from other donors' samples.

J is TRBJ2-7 and V is TRBV7-9; D gene ambiguous. The germline gives CDR1 SEHNR, CDR2 FQNEAQ (reference sequence). V lost 5 bases to trimming and J lost 1 base, with 12 bases between them. This CDR3 is built from 14 residues. CDR3: CASSPWTYSYEQYF. As DNA, the CDR3 is TGTGCCAGCAGCCCCTGGACCTATTCCTACGAGCAGTACTTC.

The chain links TRBV5-1 to TRBJ2-7; 14 nucleotides agree with TRBD2. With 1 base clipped from V and 6 bases from J, the junction kept 6 bases outside the gene matches. CDR1 is SGHRS, CDR2 YFSETQ, per germline. The CDR3 is made up of 16 amino acids. The CDR3 spells CASSLSGTSGSSEQYF. Here the CDR3 DNA reads TGCGCCAGCAGCTTGTCCGGGACTAGCGGGAGTAGCGAGCAGTACTTC.

The V and J genes are TRBV9 and TRBJ2-1; TRBD2 matches 11 bases. The CDR3 is 16 amino acids. In germline, CDR1 is SGDLS, CDR2 YYNGEE. The V and J ends lost 0 bases and 1 base, in that order; junction bases with no gene match: 0. CDR3 loop: CASSVGLAGSYNEQFF. CDR3 in DNA: TGTGCCAGCAGCGTAGGACTAGCGGGATCCTACAATGAGCAGTTCTTC.

Concerning this clone: A read error is the likely source, as a far larger clone sits one nucleotide away. The chain links TRBV5-1 to TRBJ2-2, with D possibly TRBD2 on 5 matching bases. Germline CDR1 and CDR2: SGHRS and YFSETQ. The CDR3 has 15 residues. The CDR3 is CASSLYRLNTGELLF. The CDR3 DNA reads as TGCGCCAGCAGCTTGTATAGGCTGAACACCGGGGAGCTGCTTTTT.

This chain connects TRBV19 to TRBJ2-4; D may be TRBD2 (6 bases). Germline V CDR1 and CDR2: LNHDA, SQIVND (reference sequence). V was cut by 2 bases and J by 9 bases, with 14 bases left in between. The CDR3 is 14 amino acids. The CDR3 protein is CASSITGPAGIQYF. In nucleotides, the CDR3 is TGTGCCAGTAGTATAACGGGACCAGCGGGCATTCAGTACTTC.

The genes are TRBV19 and TRBJ2-7; TRBD2 matches at 9 bases. Germline lookup yields CDR1 LNHDA and CDR2 SQIVND (reference sequence). The junction had 7 bases not matched to a gene; V was cut back by 4 bases and J by 0 bases. The CDR3 runs 16 residues. The CDR3 region has the DNA TGTGCCAGTAGTACCCGCGGGGGGGCCAGCTCCTACGAGCAGTACTTC. This encodes CASSTRGGASSYEQYF.

On this clone: Other DNA sequences in the sample encode the same CDR3. This chain links TRBV5-6 with TRBJ1-2; unclear D gene. Germline-derived CDR1 and CDR2 are SGHDT and YYEEEE. This CDR3 has 11 amino acids. V lost 0 bases, J lost 8 bases, and 5 bases lay in between. The chain's CDR3 is CASSLGGGYTF. Here the CDR3 DNA reads TGTGCCAGCAGCTTGGGAGGCGGCTACACCTTC.

J is TRBJ2-5 and V is TRBV6-1; D gene ambiguous. Germline V gene data show CDR1 as MNHNS and CDR2 as SASEGT. V lost 3 bases to trimming and J lost 9 bases, with 20 bases between them. The CDR3 contains 15 residues. CDR3 residues: CASSDAVAQRRSQYF. DNA for the CDR3: TGTGCCAGCAGTGATGCCGTCGCTCAGAGGCGGTCCCAGTACTTC.

The CDR3 DNA is TGTGCCAGCTCACCACGAACGGGGGAGACCCAGTACTTC. This translates into CASSPRTGETQYF. This chain uses TRBV18 with TRBJ2-5; weak D call: TRBD2 (5 bases). V shed 1 base and J shed 5 bases, with 8 bases lying between them. Looked up from germline, CDR1 is KGHSH and CDR2 is LQKENI. The CDR3 totals 13 residues.

This clone has just one count. The chain links TRBV30 to TRBJ1-5, with unresolved D. The germline gives CDR1 GTSNPN, CDR2 SVGIG (reference sequence). CDR3 length equals 13 residues. The germline V and J ends were trimmed by 5 bases and 2 bases, with 10 bases remaining between them. CDR3 amino acids: CAWGEVRNQPQHF. DNA of the CDR3: TGTGCCTGGGGAGAAGTGCGCAATCAGCCCCAGCATTTT.

This CDR3 is CAISPGAPGANVLTF. For the CDR3, the DNA is TGTGCCATCAGTCCGGGGGCACCCGGGGCCAACGTCCTGACTTTC. The chain uses TRBV10-3 and TRBJ2-6; D possibly matches TRBD1 or TRBD2 (6 bases each). The CDR3 runs to 15 residues. The V end was cut by 5 bases, the J end by 4 bases, with 12 bases between. Looked up from germline, CDR1 is ENHRY and CDR2 is SYGVKD.

This clone was seen ten or more times. This rearrangement joins TRBV7-3 to TRBJ1-1, with a possible D match to TRBD1 (5 bases). This CDR3 has 14 residues. The ends were cut back, 2 bases at V and 4 bases at J, with 11 bases in the middle. CDR1 and CDR2 (germline): SGHTA, FQGTGA. CDR3 coding DNA: TGTGCCAGCAGCTTATTGGGGCAGGGCACTGAAGCTTTCTTT. It yields the protein CASSLLGQGTEAFF. The variable domain in full, with the rest retrieved from reference TRBV7-3 and TRBJ1-1, is GAGVSQTPSNKVTEKGKYVELRCDPISGHTALYWYRQSLGQGPEFLIYFQGTGAADDSGLPNDRFFAVRPEGSVSTLKIQRTERGDSAVYLCASSLLGQGTEAFFGQGTRLTVV.

Details on this clone: Other nucleotide sequences from this sample produce the same CDR3. The CDR3 region is CASSLGGTGELFF. Here the CDR3 DNA reads TGTGCCAGCAGCTTAGGAGGGACCGGGGAGCTGTTTTTT. The V gene is TRBV7-9, the J gene TRBJ2-2; D is perhaps TRBD2 (5 bases). V shed 1 base and J shed 5 bases, with 5 bases lying between them. The germline V gene encodes CDR1 SEHNR and CDR2 FQNEAQ (reference sequence). The CDR3 sequence is 13 residues long. The full variable domain, completed using reference TRBV7-9 and TRBJ2-2, is DTGVSQNPRHKITKRGQNVTFRCDPISEHNRLYWYRQTLGQGPEFLTYFQNEAQLEKSRLLSDRFSAERPKGSFSTLEIQRTEQGDSAMYLCASSLGGTGELFFGEGSRLTVL.

Of note for this clone: Possible read error: a much larger clone is one base away. The rearrangement links TRBV6-4 to TRBJ2-2, with D tentatively TRBD2 (6 bases). In germline, CDR1 is MRHNA, CDR2 SNTAGT. This CDR3 is built from 14 residues. The V gene lost 3 bases and the J gene lost 7 bases, with 12 bases spanning the gap. CDR3 in DNA: TGTGCCAGCAGTGAGTCTAGCGATCGCGGGGAGCTGTTTTTT. As protein: CASSESSDRGELFF.

This chain connects TRBV4-1 to TRBJ2-1, with D possibly being TRBD2 (6 bases). Germline V gene data show CDR1 as MGHRA and CDR2 as YSYEKL. The CDR3 covers 15 residues. The V and J ends lost 4 bases and 1 base respectively, with 11 bases between them. Here the CDR3 reads CASSRGTQSYNEQFF. CDR3 DNA sequence: TGCGCCAGCAGCCGCGGGACCCAATCCTACAATGAGCAGTTCTTC.

The J gene is TRBJ2-4, the V gene TRBV30, with TRBD2 identical over 9 bases. CDR3 size: 17 residues. The germline V gene encodes CDR1 GTSNPN and CDR2 SVGIG (reference sequence). V was clipped by 0 bases and J by 0 bases; unmatched bases: 6. The CDR3 protein is CAWSVGLTSGAKNIQYF. The CDR3 nucleotides are TGTGCCTGGAGTGTAGGGCTGACTAGCGGAGCCAAAAACATTCAGTACTTC.

This clone occurred a few times. A much larger clonotype is one base distant, so this may be a read error. In the same sample, other DNA sequences code for this CDR3. The chain is built from TRBV18 and TRBJ1-3; TRBD1 aligns across 8 bases. Germline V gene lookup returns CDR1 KGHSH and CDR2 LQKENI. The CDR3 runs 17 residues. The CDR3, as DNA: TGTGCCAGCTCACCAAAGGCAGGGGGCGCGTCTGGAAACACCATATACTTT. It yields the protein CASSPKAGGASGNTIYF.